The TCR beta chain under discussion was sequenced for a study of blood T cell repertoires in COVID-19 (TCRdb year 2020). Turning to the overall study: Samples covering the acute and convalescent phases of COVID-19 were provided by collaborators in the United States, Italy and Spain. The prospective study material was composed of cDNA or gDNA derived from T cells, B-cell-depleted T cells, or PBMCs. Subjects who had been exposed to COVID-19, were actively infected with it, or had recovered from it provided the deeply sampled blood TCRbeta repertoires that made up the dataset. The repertoires were made available in a free public database intended to serve as a resource for research on the immune response to SARS-CoV-2. The samples were drawn from the first 160 participants of the ongoing ImmuneRACE study and from some 1,300 subjects provided by 6 global collaborators. A de-identified subject ID, COVID-19 status, age in years and sex were almost always included in the sample metadata. Where available, HLA class I and class II types were obtained from metadata supplied by the sample provider rather than from assay-based typing.

V is shortened by 4 bases, J by 4 bases, and the region joining them spans 12 bases. Including the terminal cysteine and phenylalanine, the CDR3 comprises 14 residues. The kept DNA is CDR3 alone, 42 bases in frame from the first base. Via the germline V gene, CDR1 is SGHTS and CDR2 YDEGEE. General conclusions and limits of the study: The amount of clinical and demographic metadata varied by source and participant and was provided uncurated.

Whole blood was collected in K2EDTA tubes by collaborating institutions according to the institutions' own protocols. For TCRbeta analysis, collaborators shipped samples as frozen whole blood, isolated PBMCs, or DNA extracted from either of those sample types. A note on this clone: No cognate antigen has been identified for it. Base qualities are not provided; no much larger clone lies one nucleotide away.

TCRbeta CDR3 regions were amplified from genomic DNA using the immunoSEQ Assay, a bias-controlled multiplex PCR. In the paper's pipeline: The number of nucleated cells in each sample was estimated from the amplification of reference gene primers within the assay. Sequence reads were collapsed and filtered to measure the absolute abundance of every unique TCRbeta CDR3 rearrangement. Productive Simpson clonality was computed per sample as the square root of Simpson's diversity index over productive rearrangements. The clones in this table, taken by TCRdb from immuneACCESS, are in-frame only. Not every clone is retained; where verified, under half of the shortfall comes from an unresolved V gene, and the cause of the rest is unknown. That table gives V, J and clone size, and the DNA gave D and trimming. In all, the sample holds roughly 46,000 clones, and roughly 87% of those were seen once. Together, the top ten hold 6% to 7.5% of the sample.

The rearranged chain carries TRBV5-8 and TRBJ2-4; matching of 6 bases hints at TRBD1 as the D gene. The receptor was isolated from a man in his fifties or sixties with active COVID-19. Sequencing was done on a sample of peripheral blood. The CDR3 sequence is CASSHRGTKNIQYF. In nucleotide form, the sequence is TGTGCCAGCAGCCATAGGGGGACAAAAAACATTCAGTACTTC.